Below are 14 T cell receptor beta chains sequenced from a single sample in a study of regulatory T cells in long-lasting Graves disease. Construction of TCR beta libraries relied on iRepertoire HTBI primers and on Arm-PCR targeting CDR3 regions. TCRdb reanalysed the multiplex PCR reads using MiXCR and keeps one entry per CDR3 protein. The table lists 350,000 to 550,000 distinct CDR3 sequences, about 15% of them singletons. Stated time point: newly diagnosed GD, antithyroid drugs for less than 3 months. PBMC-derived RNA was used for the TCR library. The same data also went into a second study, on T cells in Graves' hyperthyroidism and ophthalmopathy.

The material was peripheral blood mononuclear cells (PBMCs), obtained at new diagnosis, from a patient treated with antithyroid drugs. These receptors all come from a woman aged 45-65 years with Graves disease.

A few counts support this clonotype. The DNA of the CDR3 is TGCGCCAGCAGCTTGGAGGGATCGGGAAATGAGCAGTTCTTC. This encodes CASSLEGSGNEQFF. The genes are TRBV5-1 and TRBJ2-1; D might be TRBD2 (5 bases). The CDR3 has 14 amino acids. Germline V lookup: CDR1 SGHRS, CDR2 YFSETQ. Trimming took off 0 bases at V and 7 bases at J, with 11 bases between the two ends.

The V and J genes are TRBV12-3 or TRBV12-4 and TRBJ1-6, with unresolved D. Trimming pared 6 bases from V and 7 bases from J, leaving 13 bases between. This CDR3 spans 14 amino acids. The CDR3 protein is CASSPGLLNSPLHF. For the CDR3, the DNA is TGTGCCAGCAGCCCGGGCCTACTCAATTCACCCCTCCACTTT.

The table lists this clonotype with a few counts. The rearrangement links TRBV5-1 to TRBJ1-4; D gene unclear. V dropped 4 bases and J dropped 8 bases, with 15 bases sitting between them. The germline V gene has CDR1 SGHRS and CDR2 YFSETQ. The CDR3 loop spans 14 amino acids. CDR3 in DNA: TGCGCCAGCAGCACGGGGAACAGAGGGGAAAAACTGTTTTTT. Its protein product is CASSTGNRGEKLFF.

The chain links TRBV10-3 to TRBJ1-5; weak D call: TRBD1 (6 bases). This CDR3 is 16 amino acids long. The germline V gene has CDR1 ENHRY and CDR2 SYGVKD. V was clipped by 0 bases and J by 7 bases, with 16 bases between them. CDR3 region: CAISESWVGARQPQHF. For the CDR3, the DNA is TGTGCCATCAGTGAGTCATGGGTGGGGGCCAGGCAGCCCCAGCATTTT.

V is TRBV5-1 and J is TRBJ2-7; D is uncertain. Germline V gives CDR1 SGHRS, CDR2 YFSETQ. The CDR3 runs to 15 residues. V lost 5 bases, J lost 5 bases, and 20 bases lay in between. In DNA, the CDR3 is TGCGCCAGCAGACCCTGGTTAGCCGGTTCCCACGAGCAGTACTTC. Translation: CASRPWLAGSHEQYF.

CDR3 region: CASSISPGGVTEAFF. CDR3 DNA sequence: TGTGCCAGTAGTATCTCACCGGGGGGCGTGACTGAAGCTTTCTTT. This sequence joins TRBV19 and TRBJ1-1, with a possible D match to TRBD1 (6 bases). This CDR3 region has 15 residues. Germline V gene sequence: CDR1 LNHDA, CDR2 SQIVND (reference sequence). Trimming left V 3 bases short and J 5 bases short, with 16 bases between.

V gene TRBV28 combines with J gene TRBJ1-1, with D unresolved. The CDR3 runs 13 residues. Germline values: CDR1 MDHEN, CDR2 SYDVKM. The V gene lost 7 bases and the J gene lost 0 bases, with 9 bases spanning the gap. The CDR3 DNA reads as TGTGCCAGCACAGAAACCATGAACACTGAAGCTTTCTTT. It encodes CASTETMNTEAFF.

The count of this clonotype is one. A much larger clonotype is one base distant, so this may be a read error. The gene calls are TRBV7-9 and TRBJ2-5; 11 nucleotides align to TRBD1. CDR3 length: 15 residues. The germline V gene has CDR1 SEHNR and CDR2 FQNEAQ (reference sequence). The CDR3 here is CASRLGTGGVETQHF. The CDR3 DNA is TGTGCCAGCAGACTCGGGACAGGGGGTGTCGAGACCCAGCACTTC.

This clonotype has just a few counts. The genes are TRBV28 and TRBJ1-6; D remains ambiguous. Germline V lookup: CDR1 MDHEN, CDR2 SYDVKM. This CDR3 has 17 amino acids. V was trimmed by 1 base and J by 9 bases, leaving 19 bases between them. The CDR3 here is CASSLFYSGIIGSPLHF. In DNA, the CDR3 is TGTGCCAGCAGTTTATTTTATTCTGGGATTATCGGTTCACCCCTCCACTTT.

The genes are TRBV28 and TRBJ1-1, with D possibly TRBD1 on 5 matching bases. The CDR3 is 13 amino acids. Trimming took off 8 bases at V and 1 base at J, with 11 bases between the two ends. CDR1 and CDR2 (germline): MDHEN, SYDVKM. The CDR3 coding sequence is TGTGCCAGCCGGGTCGGGACGAACACTGAAGCTTTCTTT. Residues: CASRVGTNTEAFF.

This clonotype was observed many times. CDR3 amino acids: CASSITDREGGELFF. As DNA, the CDR3 is TGTGCCAGCAGCATTACCGACAGGGAGGGCGGGGAGCTGTTTTTT. This chain uses TRBV11-1 with TRBJ2-2; perhaps D is TRBD1 or TRBD2 (7 bases each). The CDR3 runs to 15 residues. Trimming left V 5 bases short and J 7 bases short, with 17 bases between. In germline, CDR1 is SGHAT, CDR2 FQDESV (reference sequence).

The sample holds a few counts of this clonotype. V usage is TRBV7-2 and J usage is TRBJ2-1; 9 bases are a match to TRBD1. Germline CDR1 is SGHTA and CDR2 is FQGNSA. This CDR3 is built from 16 residues. V gave up 2 bases and J gave up 5 bases; unmatched junction bases: 7. The CDR3 here is CASSLFGTGIDNEQFF. The CDR3 DNA follows: TGTGCCAGCAGCTTATTTGGGACAGGGATCGACAATGAGCAGTTCTTC.

In its sample, this clonotype was seen many times. The chain combines TRBV7-8 with TRBJ2-3; a weak D match, TRBD1 (7 bases). The CDR3 length is 14 residues. Germline V lookup: CDR1 SGHVS, CDR2 FQNEAQ. Deletions cut 5 bases from V and 1 base from J, with 10 bases between. The DNA of the CDR3 is TGTGCCAGCAGCCCAGGGGGGCGCACAGATACGCAGTATTTT. Its protein product is CASSPGGRTDTQYF. The full variable domain, completed using reference TRBV7-8 and TRBJ2-3, is GAGVSQSPRYKVAKRGQDVALRCDPISGHVSLFWYQQALGQGPEFLTYFQNEAQLDKSGLPSDRFFAERPEGSVSTLKIQRTQQEDSAVYLCASSPGGRTDTQYFGPGTRLTVL.

To note about this clonotype: A much larger clonotype is one base distant, so this may be a read error. J is TRBJ2-1 and V is TRBV20-1; tentatively, D is TRBD2 (5 bases). CDR1 is DFQATT and CDR2 is SNEGSKA in the germline V gene (reference sequence). The CDR3 is 14 residues long. Trimming took 8 bases from V and 10 from J, leaving 24 bases between them. CDR3 nucleotide sequence: TGCAGTATCCTCGGGAAGGGCTTCTCCTACGAGCAGTTCTTC. As protein: CSILGKGFSYEQFF.